The 15 T cell receptor beta chains in this list originate from one sample, sequenced in a study of CD4 T cells in relation to SARS-CoV-2 and coronaviruses. Before the COVID-19 pandemic, during about 2010-2018, CD4+ T cells were taken from unexposed donors. The cells were cultured for about ten days before CD4+ T cells were isolated. Antigens of these TCRs are unknown. Clones were sequenced by immunoSEQ multiplex PCR, and TCRdb holds only the in-frame ones, with some missing. The sample carries 12,000 or so clones, more than 55% recorded once. Material for sequencing was CD4+ T cells from PBMCs, cultured in vitro. These TCRs come from a human donor in good health.

This sequence joins TRBV28 and TRBJ1-2, with D possibly being TRBD1 (5 bases). V lost 7 bases to trimming and J lost 8 bases, with 20 bases between them. The length of the CDR3 is 14 residues. CDR1 is MDHEN, CDR2 SYDVKM, per germline. CDR3 nucleotides: TGTGCCAGCACTGTTCCCGGGGGGGAACTCGGCTACACCTTC. Translation gives CASTVPGGELGYTF.

V usage is TRBV6-6 and J usage is TRBJ2-2, with 9 bases identical to TRBD2. The V and J ends lost 6 bases and 1 base, in that order; junction bases with no gene match: 3. The CDR3 contains 15 residues. The germline V gene has CDR1 MNHNY and CDR2 SVGAGI (reference sequence). Written as DNA, the CDR3 is TGTGCCAGCAGCCAGACTAGCGGGAACACCGGGGAGCTGTTTTTT. It translates to CASSQTSGNTGELFF.

This clone was observed a handful of times. The rearrangement uses TRBV11-2 and TRBJ2-3; D is unresolved. Trimming took off 5 bases at V and 4 bases at J, with 13 bases between the two ends. The CDR3 is 14 residues long. Germline CDR1 reads SGHAT; CDR2 reads FQNNGV. CDR3 protein: CASSAMLSADTQYF. Written as DNA, the CDR3 is TGTGCCAGCAGCGCAATGTTATCCGCAGATACGCAGTATTTT.

The chain couples TRBV7-8 to TRBJ2-1; D possibly corresponds to TRBD2 (6 bases). The germline V and J ends were trimmed by 5 bases and 0 bases, with 17 bases remaining between them. The CDR3 length is 17 residues. Germline V CDR1 and CDR2: SGHVS, FQNEAQ. The CDR3 loop reads CASSLIEREASYNEQFF. The CDR3 nucleotides are TGTGCCAGCAGCCTGATCGAGAGGGAGGCCTCCTACAATGAGCAGTTCTTC.

The chain has TRBV10-3 and TRBJ2-7; 7 nucleotides agree with TRBD2. Germline V gene lookup returns CDR1 ENHRY and CDR2 SYGVKD. Losses at the gene ends were 2 bases for V and 4 bases for J; bases not matched to a gene: 8. This CDR3 comprises 15 residues. CDR3 nucleotides: TGTGCCATCAGTGAGGGGGCGGGAGCACTTTACGAGCAGTACTTC. Its protein is CAISEGAGALYEQYF.

The chain recombines TRBV9 with TRBJ1-1; TRBD1 aligns across 11 bases. Germline V lookup: CDR1 SGDLS, CDR2 YYNGEE. The CDR3 length is 17 residues. With V trimmed by 0 bases and J by 6 bases, 10 bases remained unmatched. The CDR3 DNA follows: TGTGCCAGCAGCGTAGGGTTAGGACAGGGGGCGGGGGCTGAAGCTTTCTTT. This sequence encodes CASSVGLGQGAGAEAFF.

The chain employs TRBV30 and TRBJ2-2, with 7 bases matching TRBD1. This CDR3 comprises 14 residues. Germline assignment: CDR1 GTSNPN and CDR2 SVGIG (reference sequence). The junction had 4 bases not matched to a gene; V was cut back by 2 bases and J by 4 bases. DNA for the CDR3: TGTGCCTGGAGTAAGAGGGGGCTCACCGGGGAGCTGTTTTTT. Translating it yields CAWSKRGLTGELFF.

This chain uses TRBV6-1 with TRBJ1-2; possible D gene TRBD1, 5 bases. The ends were cut back, 0 bases at V and 7 bases at J, with 9 bases in the middle. Germline V CDR1 and CDR2: MNHNS, SASEGT. The CDR3 has 13 residues. In nucleotides, the CDR3 is TGTGCCAGCAGTGAAGCTGGAGGGGTTGGCTACACCTTC. Translated, it gives CASSEAGGVGYTF.

The genes are TRBV5-6 and TRBJ2-1; 8 bases map to TRBD1. V trimming: 4 bases; J trimming: 8 bases; junction bases outside the gene matches: 2. Germline V gene data show CDR1 as SGHDT and CDR2 as YYEEEE. The CDR3 covers 12 residues. The CDR3 spells CASSPGQDEQFF. CDR3 sequence (DNA): TGTGCCAGCAGCCCGGGACAGGATGAGCAGTTCTTC. Together with reference TRBV5-6 and TRBJ2-1, the CDR3 gives the full variable domain: DAGVTQSPTHLIKTRGQQVTLRCSPKSGHDTVSWYQQALGQGPQFIFQYYEEEERQRGNFPDRFSGHQFPNYSSELNVNALLLGDSALYLCASSPGQDEQFFGPGTRLTVL.

The V and J genes are TRBV3-1 (or the pseudogene TRBV3-2) and TRBJ1-4, with D perhaps TRBD1 (5 bases). Germline V CDR1 and CDR2: LGHDT, YNNKEL (reference sequence). This CDR3 is 18 amino acids long. With 5 bases removed from V and 3 bases from J, the gap between germline ends came to 22 bases. As DNA, the CDR3 is TGTGCCAGCAGCAAACTATCAAAATCAGGGAGCGCTAATGAAAAACTGTTTTTT. Its translation: CASSKLSKSGSANEKLFF.

J is TRBJ2-7 and V is TRBV3-1 (or the pseudogene TRBV3-2); 9 bases map to TRBD2. Trimming cost V 2 bases and J 2 bases; bases outside gene matches: 7. This CDR3 has 16 residues. The germline CDR1 and CDR2 sequences are LGHDT and YNNKEL (reference sequence). This CDR3 is CASSQLGTSLAYEQYF. In DNA form, the CDR3 reads TGTGCCAGCAGCCAATTAGGGACTAGCCTCGCCTACGAGCAGTACTTC.

The V gene is TRBV10-3, the J gene TRBJ1-6; 9 bases agree with TRBD1. In germline, CDR1 is ENHRY, CDR2 SYGVKD. J lost 10 bases, V lost 10 bases, and 11 bases had no gene match. The CDR3 length is 14 residues. The CDR3 sequence: CATSPTGGRSPLHF. CDR3 bases: TGTGCCACTTCACCGACAGGGGGACGATCACCCCTCCACTTT.

The chain has TRBV2 and TRBJ2-1; a weak D match, TRBD2 (6 bases). The length of the CDR3 is 15 residues. Trimming pared 4 bases from V and 7 bases from J, leaving 17 bases between. The germline CDR1 and CDR2 sequences are SNHLY and FYNNEI. CDR3 sequence (DNA): TGTGCCAGCAGTGTAACGTCCGGGACTCTGAATGAGCAGTTCTTC. Protein: CASSVTSGTLNEQFF. Based on the CDR3 plus reference TRBV2 and TRBJ2-1, the full variable domain is EPEVTQTPSHQVTQMGQEVILRCVPISNHLYFYWYRQILGQKVEFLVSFYNNEISEKSEIFDDQFSVERPDGSNFTLKIRSTKLEDSAMYFCASSVTSGTLNEQFFGPGTRLTVL.

The rearrangement links TRBV28 to TRBJ1-2, with TRBD1 matching 9 bases. Germline V gene sequence: CDR1 MDHEN, CDR2 SYDVKM. The ends lost 6 bases at V and 5 bases at J; junction bases unmatched: 10. CDR3 length: 15 residues. The CDR3 region has the DNA TGTGCCAGCAGCTCCTCTGGGACAGGGACTTATGGCTACACCTTC. Protein sequence: CASSSSGTGTYGYTF.

This clone was seen only a few times. J is TRBJ2-6 and V is TRBV30; the D is unclear. V lost 0 bases and J 1 base, leaving 7 bases between the germline ends. This CDR3 is built from 15 residues. The germline CDR1 and CDR2 sequences are GTSNPN and SVGIG (reference sequence). The CDR3 is CAWSVLGSGANVLTF. The CDR3 DNA reads as TGTGCCTGGAGTGTTTTGGGGTCTGGGGCCAACGTCCTGACTTTC.